The 20 T cell receptor beta chains reported below all come from one sample, sequenced in a study of response to subunit inactivated influenza vaccine. MiXCR, run by TCRdb on the RT-PCR reads, gives a single entry per CDR3 protein. The profile shows 500,000 to 600,000 distinct CDR3 sequences, approximately 10% of them singletons. This specimen consisted of PBMCs from blood, obtained on the day of vaccination. Receptors were obtained from a man aged 50 to 59 who received an inactivated influenza vaccine.

This clonotype turned up a few times. V is TRBV3-1 and J is TRBJ1-2; no firm D call. Germline CDR1 reads LGHDT; CDR2 reads YNNKEL (reference sequence). V was cut by 1 base and J by 2 bases, with 8 bases left in between. The CDR3 is made up of 14 amino acids. This CDR3 reads CASSQGAQNYGYTF. CDR3 nucleotides: TGTGCCAGCAGCCAAGGGGCACAGAACTATGGCTACACCTTC.

The chain combines TRBV20-1 with TRBJ2-7, with D perhaps being TRBD1 or TRBD2 (5 bases each). V lost 6 bases, J lost 7 bases, and 10 bases lay in between. The CDR3 consists of 10 residues. Germline CDR1 reads DFQATT; CDR2 reads SNEGSKA (reference sequence). DNA for the CDR3: TGCAGTGCCAGTTGGGGGGAGCAGTACTTC. This codes for CSASWGEQYF.

This clonotype came up a few times. The chain uses TRBV18 and TRBJ2-2; the D gene could be TRBD1 or TRBD2 (5 bases each). V lost 3 bases and J 2 bases, leaving 10 bases between the germline ends. Germline V gene data show CDR1 as KGHSH and CDR2 as LQKENI. The CDR3 consists of 15 residues. The DNA for the CDR3 is TGTGCCAGCTCACCGAGGGACGCCAACACCGGGGAGCTGTTTTTT. Amino acid sequence: CASSPRDANTGELFF.

In its sample, this clonotype was seen a few times. This chain connects TRBV5-1 to TRBJ2-1, with D maybe TRBD1 (6 bases). The germline gives CDR1 SGHRS, CDR2 YFSETQ. Between the trimmed V and J ends, which lost 0 bases and 7 bases, there was a span of 17 bases. The CDR3 runs 16 residues. The CDR3 DNA reads as TGCGCCAGCAGCTTGGGCCAGGGGAAGGAAAGAAATGAGCAGTTCTTC. It codes for CASSLGQGKERNEQFF.

This clonotype showed up many times. J is TRBJ2-7 and V is TRBV28; the D gene is possibly TRBD2 (5 bases). Between the trimmed V and J ends, which lost 1 base and 2 bases, there was a span of 12 bases. This CDR3 spans 15 amino acids. The germline gives CDR1 MDHEN, CDR2 SYDVKM. CDR3 nucleotide sequence: TGTGCCAGCAGTTTATACAGCGGAGGAACCTACGAGCAGTACTTC. Its translation: CASSLYSGGTYEQYF. Filled out from reference TRBV28 and TRBJ2-7, the complete variable domain reads DVKVTQSSRYLVKRTGEKVFLECVQDMDHENMFWYRQDPGLGLRLIYFSYDVKMKEKGDIPEGYSVSREKKERFSLILESASTNQTSMYLCASSLYSGGTYEQYFGPGTRLTVT.

This clonotype was seen at least ten times. This chain connects TRBV7-8 to TRBJ2-4; the match to TRBD1 covers 8 bases. The CDR3 is 15 residues long. Germline V CDR1 and CDR2: SGHVS, FQNEAQ. Losses at the gene ends were 5 bases for V and 8 bases for J; bases not matched to a gene: 11. The CDR3 reads CASSRPRTGPHIQYF. The CDR3 DNA reads as TGTGCCAGCAGCCGCCCCCGGACAGGGCCGCACATTCAGTACTTC.

This clonotype was observed a handful of times. The chain carries TRBV12-3 or TRBV12-4 and TRBJ1-3; no firm D call. The CDR3 totals 17 residues. Trimming cost V 7 bases and J 0 bases, with 19 bases left between them. As DNA, the CDR3 is TGTGCCAGCATCCAGCGGGAGTTCACCTCCTCTGGAAACACCATATATTTT. Translation gives CASIQREFTSSGNTIYF.

This clonotype came up a few times. The chain combines TRBV7-9 with TRBJ2-5; no reliable D call. The CDR3 covers 12 residues. Trimming removed 1 base at V and 12 bases at J, with 12 bases between. CDR1 and CDR2 (germline): SEHNR, FQNEAQ (reference sequence). CDR3 coding DNA: TGTGCCAGCAGCTTAGGAATGCACGAGAAGTACTTC. The encoded protein is CASSLGMHEKYF.

V gene TRBV29-1 combines with J gene TRBJ2-1, with 10 bases aligning to TRBD2. Trimming cost V 1 base and J 9 bases; bases outside gene matches: 6. CDR3 length: 14 residues. The germline V gene has CDR1 SQVTM and CDR2 ANQGSEA. The CDR3 region is CSVEVSGRATEQFF. The DNA for the CDR3 is TGCAGCGTTGAAGTCAGCGGGAGGGCCACTGAGCAGTTCTTC.

The chain employs TRBV2 and TRBJ2-5; 8 positions match TRBD1. The CDR3 has 16 residues. V lost 7 bases, J lost 5 bases, and 15 bases stayed unmatched. Germline V lookup: CDR1 SNHLY, CDR2 FYNNEI. The CDR3 DNA is TGTGCCAGCACCACGGGGCTCAGGGGGCTCGGCGAGACCCAGTACTTC. Amino acid sequence: CASTTGLRGLGETQYF.

This clonotype was observed at least ten times. CDR3 in DNA: TGCGCCAGCAGCCGCCTCCAAATGGGCACAGATACGCAGTATTTT. It translates to CASSRLQMGTDTQYF. The gene calls are TRBV4-1 and TRBJ2-3; no reliable D call. The CDR3 runs 15 residues. Per the germline V gene, CDR1 is MGHRA and CDR2 is YSYEKL. The V and J ends lost 4 bases and 1 base respectively, with 12 bases between them.

The genes are TRBV10-3 and TRBJ1-2, with D unclear. CDR1 ENHRY and CDR2 SYGVKD come from the germline V gene. Trimming removed 2 bases at V and 0 bases at J, with 13 bases between. The CDR3 extends over 16 amino acids. CDR3 bases: TGTGCCATCAGTGAGACTTACGGTGGAGCTAACTATGGCTACACCTTC. Translation gives CAISETYGGANYGYTF.

The chain links TRBV7-2 to TRBJ2-2; D unresolved. The CDR3 consists of 15 residues. The V end was cut by 1 base, the J end by 7 bases, with 13 bases between. The V gene's germline CDR1 is SGHTA and CDR2 FQGNSA. In nucleotides, the CDR3 is TGTGCCAGCAGCTTAGAGGGTCGGAAATTCGGGGAGCTGTTTTTT. Its translation is CASSLEGRKFGELFF.

V and J are TRBV18 and TRBJ2-1; 14 bases line up with TRBD2. The CDR3 is 15 residues long. Germline values: CDR1 KGHSH, CDR2 LQKENI. The V gene end was trimmed by 5 bases and the J gene end by 7 bases; junction bases not matched to a gene: 4. CDR3 in amino acids: CASSGLAGGLNEQFF. The CDR3 nucleotides are TGTGCCAGCTCAGGACTAGCGGGGGGCCTGAATGAGCAGTTCTTC.

This clonotype was detected only a few times. The gene calls are TRBV12-3 or TRBV12-4 and TRBJ1-1; the D is unclear. CDR3 length: 14 residues. V was trimmed by 2 bases and J by 1 base, leaving 8 bases between them. The CDR3 DNA reads as TGTGCCAGCAGTTTACCCCGGAGGAACACTGAAGCTTTCTTT. Its protein is CASSLPRRNTEAFF.

The chain recombines TRBV11-2 with TRBJ1-2; D is ambiguous. Germline V CDR1 and CDR2: SGHAT, FQNNGV. This CDR3 is built from 14 residues. The germline V and J ends were trimmed by 1 base and 4 bases, with 10 bases remaining between them. The CDR3 here is CASSLAPGSYGYTF. DNA for the CDR3: TGTGCCAGCAGCTTAGCCCCCGGGTCCTATGGCTACACCTTC.

The chain recombines TRBV30 with TRBJ2-1, with 9 bases fitting TRBD2. Germline assignment: CDR1 GTSNPN and CDR2 SVGIG (reference sequence). The CDR3 has 17 amino acids. J lost 2 bases, V lost 1 base, and 9 bases had no gene match. CDR3 sequence (DNA): TGTGCCTGGAGTGATGGCGCGGGAGGGCGTGCCTACAATGAGCAGTTCTTC. This gives the protein CAWSDGAGGRAYNEQFF.

The rearrangement links TRBV24-1 to TRBJ2-1; the match to TRBD2 covers 9 bases. V trimming: 5 bases; J trimming: 5 bases; junction bases outside the gene matches: 6. Germline V gives CDR1 KGHDR, CDR2 SFDVKD. This CDR3 has 15 amino acids. In nucleotides, the CDR3 is TGTGCCACCAGTGTTGCTAGCGGGGCAGACAATGAGCAGTTCTTC. Encoded protein: CATSVASGADNEQFF.

This chain uses TRBV7-2 with TRBJ2-7, with unresolved D. V lost 3 bases to trimming and J lost 0 bases, with 15 bases between them. Per the germline V gene, CDR1 is SGHTA and CDR2 is FQGNSA. The length of the CDR3 is 16 residues. In nucleotides, the CDR3 is TGTGCCAGCAGCTTTGCACTCCCCCCCAGCTCCTACGAGCAGTACTTC. Translation gives CASSFALPPSSYEQYF.

This clonotype appeared once. The chain joins TRBV10-3 to TRBJ2-7; unclear D gene. The CDR3 is 12 residues long. The germline gives CDR1 ENHRY, CDR2 SYGVKD. V gave up 3 bases and J gave up 7 bases, with 10 bases separating them. CDR3 sequence: CAISEPAKEQYF. The CDR3 nucleotides read TGTGCCATCAGTGAACCCGCTAAAGAGCAGTACTTC.